This T cell receptor beta chain was documented in a study of shared clonotypes between healthy human individuals. The study, taken as a whole, reports: The researchers took only blood, and tissue repertoires probably look different.

Losses at the gene ends were 3 bases for V and 9 bases for J; bases not matched to a gene: 7. In germline, CDR1 is WNHNN, CDR2 SYGVQD (reference sequence). The length of the CDR3 is 15 residues. The method was immunoSEQ multiplex PCR; TCRdb's version includes in-frame clones alone and lacks a portion of them. The table has almost 700,000 clones, about 91% seen once. CD45RO negativity and positive selection for CCR7 defined naive CD8 cells, a population that excluded terminally differentiated effector memory CD45RA+ cells. As to this clone: Its antigen is as yet unknown.

The sample taken for sequencing was naive CD8+ T cells sorted from blood. The clonotype comes from a man younger than 40 in good health. The chain links TRBV10-1 to TRBJ2-1; TRBD2 aligns across 11 bases. CDR3 DNA sequence: TGCGCCAGCAGTGATACTAGCGGGAGAGGTGGTGAGCAGTTCTTC. Translated, it gives CASSDTSGRGGEQFF.